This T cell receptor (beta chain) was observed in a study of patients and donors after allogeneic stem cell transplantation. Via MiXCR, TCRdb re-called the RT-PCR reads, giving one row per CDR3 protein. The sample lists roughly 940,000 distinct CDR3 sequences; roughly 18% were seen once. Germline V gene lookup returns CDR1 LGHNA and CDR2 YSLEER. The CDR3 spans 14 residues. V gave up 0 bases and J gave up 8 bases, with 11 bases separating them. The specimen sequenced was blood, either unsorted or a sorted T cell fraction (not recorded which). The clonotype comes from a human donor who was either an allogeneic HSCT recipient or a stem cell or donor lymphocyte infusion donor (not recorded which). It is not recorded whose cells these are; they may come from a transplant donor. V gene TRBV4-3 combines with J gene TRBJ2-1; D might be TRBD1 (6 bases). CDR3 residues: CASSQEPGAHEQFF. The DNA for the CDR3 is TGCGCCAGCAGCCAAGAGCCAGGGGCACATGAGCAGTTCTTC.